Included here is one T cell receptor (beta chain) sequence, with context. This CDR3 region has 19 residues. J lost 8 bases, V lost 4 bases, and 16 bases had no gene match. Germline V CDR1 and CDR2: SGHAT, FQDESV (reference sequence). This sample is drawn from a study of T cells after yellow fever vaccination. TCRdb processed the 5' RACE reads anew with MiXCR; each CDR3 protein has one entry. The sample yields some 600,000 distinct CDR3 sequences, roughly 17% seen once. The chain recombines TRBV11-1 with TRBJ2-1; 14 positions match TRBD2. The clonotype originates from a man in his late teens or twenties who received the YFV17D yellow fever vaccine. The input for sequencing was PBMCs, taken around 5 days after the first yellow fever vaccination. The CDR3 nucleotides read TGTGCCAGCAGCTCCCCCACTCGTACCGGGACTAGCGGGGGTGATGAGCAGTTCTTC. As protein: CASSSPTRTGTSGGDEQFF. Combining the CDR3 with reference TRBV11-1 and TRBJ2-1 gives the whole variable domain EAEVAQSPRYKITEKSQAVAFWCDPISGHATLYWYRQILGQGPELLVQFQDESVVDDSQLPKDRFSAERLKGVDSTLKIQPAELGDSAMYLCASSSPTRTGTSGGDEQFFGPGTRLTVL.